This T cell receptor beta chain was profiled in a study of blood T cell repertoires in COVID-19. Sequencing was performed with immunoSEQ multiplex PCR; in TCRdb, only in-frame clones are kept and a portion is missing. Of 180,000 or so clones in the sample, around nine tenths were seen once. The trim removed 6 bases at V and 4 bases at J, leaving 13 bases unmatched. The CDR3 is 16 amino acids. The germline V gene encodes CDR1 MDHEN and CDR2 SYDVKM. Input material: peripheral blood. The sequence derives from a man between 18 and 29 years old with active or convalescent COVID-19. The chain uses TRBV28 and TRBJ2-7, with TRBD2 matching 9 bases. CDR3 nucleotide sequence: TGTGCCAGCAGCCCAGCCGGGGCGGGAGGGAGGTACGAGCAGTACTTC. Encoded protein: CASSPAGAGGRYEQYF.